This T cell receptor (beta chain) is from a study of technical replicates of blood from a few donors. With 2 bases clipped from V and 1 base from J, the junction kept 5 bases outside the gene matches. The CDR3 runs to 19 residues. Germline lookup yields CDR1 SGHRS and CDR2 YFSETQ. Data came from immunoSEQ multiplex PCR; TCRdb stores just in-frame clones and leaves some out. The repertoire has about 85,000 clones, around 94% of them found once; the top ten carry 0.2% to 0.3%. The gene calls are TRBV5-1 and TRBJ2-6, with TRBD2 identical over 14 bases. The sequencing input was T cells isolated from PBMCs. This TCR derives from a human donor in good health. The CDR3, as DNA: TGCGCCAGCAGCTTTGGACTAGCGGGAGGTTGGTCTGGGGCCAACGTCCTGACTTTC. This gives the protein CASSFGLAGGWSGANVLTF.